These 13 T cell receptor beta chains were all obtained from the same sample, sequenced in a study of metastatic and nonmetastatic thyroid tumors. TCRdb recomputed clones from the PCR reads via MiXCR. The sample records 40,000 or so clones, 25% to 30% being singletons. Thyroid surgery had not been preceded by any treatment in any patient. The sample was blood. Receptors originate from a female donor with papillary thyroid cancer or a benign thyroid nodule (not recorded which). Some clones in this sample may be carry-over from other donors' samples.

This clone has a count of ten or more. This sequence joins TRBV5-1 and TRBJ2-1; 13 positions match TRBD2. The CDR3 extends over 15 amino acids. Germline CDR1 reads SGHRS; CDR2 reads YFSETQ. The junction had 2 bases not matched to a gene; V was cut back by 7 bases and J by 1 base. Written as DNA, the CDR3 is TGCGCCAGCGGACTAGCGGGAGCGTCCTACAATGAGCAGTTCTTC. This encodes CASGLAGASYNEQFF.

This chain links TRBV5-1 with TRBJ2-3; D is perhaps TRBD2 (6 bases). The CDR3 sequence is 15 residues long. V lost 0 bases and J 3 bases, leaving 11 bases between the germline ends. Germline loops: CDR1 SGHRS, CDR2 YFSETQ. CDR3 amino acids: CASSLERLATDTQYF. The CDR3 DNA reads TGCGCCAGCAGCTTGGAGCGGCTAGCGACAGATACGCAGTATTTT.

The V gene is TRBV6-1, the J gene TRBJ1-1; 7 bases align to TRBD1. The trim removed 2 bases at V and 4 bases at J, leaving 4 bases unmatched. The germline CDR1 and CDR2 sequences are MNHNS and SASEGT. The CDR3 loop spans 14 amino acids. The CDR3 nucleotides read TGTGCCAGCAGTGAACCAGGGGGGGGCACTGAAGCTTTCTTT. Protein sequence: CASSEPGGGTEAFF.

Only one count was recorded for this clone. The CDR3 loop reads CAWSPPGQGWKYF. The CDR3, as DNA: TGTGCCTGGAGTCCACCGGGACAGGGATGGAAGTACTTC. This chain links TRBV30 with TRBJ2-7; 9 nucleotides match TRBD1. With 2 bases clipped from V and 11 bases from J, the junction kept 10 bases outside the gene matches. Germline V lookup: CDR1 GTSNPN, CDR2 SVGIG (reference sequence). This CDR3 contains 13 residues.

The J gene is TRBJ2-2, the V gene TRBV7-8; 10 nucleotides line up with TRBD2. The length of the CDR3 is 15 residues. Germline V gene data show CDR1 as SGHVS and CDR2 as FQNEAQ. Unmatched junction bases numbered 2, after V lost 6 bases and J lost 1 base. CDR3 coding DNA: TGTGCCAGCAGACTAGCGGGGAGGAACACCGGGGAGCTGTTTTTT. Translation: CASRLAGRNTGELFF.

The table lists this clone with a count of one. The rearrangement uses TRBV6-4 and TRBJ2-5; D remains unclear. The CDR3 is made up of 14 amino acids. The V gene's germline CDR1 is MRHNA and CDR2 SNTAGT. Trimming removed 0 bases from V and 9 bases from J, with 14 bases in between. The DNA of the CDR3 is TGTGCCAGCAGTGACTCGATCGGCCGGGCGGCCCAGTACTTC. It encodes CASSDSIGRAAQYF.

There are many counts of this clone. The chain carries TRBV11-2 and TRBJ2-2, with D perhaps matching TRBD1 or TRBD2 (5 bases each). Looked up from germline, CDR1 is SGHAT and CDR2 is FQNNGV. The CDR3 totals 15 residues. The germline V and J ends were trimmed by 5 bases and 2 bases, with 12 bases remaining between them. The DNA of the CDR3 is TGTGCCAGCAGCCAAAGAGGGGTCAACACCGGGGAGCTGTTTTTT. It codes for CASSQRGVNTGELFF.

This clone was seen more than once but under ten times. The CDR3 loop is CASSLGAGGFNEQFF. CDR3 nucleotide sequence: TGTGCCAGCAGTTTAGGAGCGGGAGGGTTCAATGAGCAGTTCTTC. The chain couples TRBV27 to TRBJ2-1, with 10 bases lining up with TRBD2. CDR1 and CDR2 (germline): MNHEY, SMNVEV (reference sequence). This CDR3 has 15 residues. V shed 2 bases, J shed 6 bases, and the junction held 4 bases outside the gene matches.

There are a few counts of this clone. The chain has TRBV7-8 and TRBJ1-2, with 9 bases fitting TRBD1. The CDR3 spans 17 residues. Germline V lookup: CDR1 SGHVS, CDR2 FQNEAQ. The ends lost 4 bases at V and 4 bases at J; junction bases unmatched: 13. The CDR3 reads CASSSRAGQGAFYGYTF. Written as DNA, the CDR3 is TGTGCCAGCAGCTCTAGAGCGGGACAGGGAGCTTTCTATGGCTACACCTTC.

V gene TRBV7-9 combines with J gene TRBJ1-1; tentatively, D is TRBD1 (6 bases). CDR3 length equals 15 residues. Germline V CDR1 and CDR2: SEHNR, FQNEAQ (reference sequence). Trimming removed 6 bases at V and 1 base at J, with 15 bases between. CDR3: CASSPPTGSNTEAFF. DNA for the CDR3: TGTGCCAGCAGTCCCCCGACAGGCTCGAACACTGAAGCTTTCTTT.

This clone has at least ten counts. The genes are TRBV12-3 or TRBV12-4 and TRBJ2-6; D is undetermined. The length of the CDR3 is 15 residues. V lost 6 bases and J lost 0, with 9 bases in between. This chain's CDR3 is CASRPPPSGANVLTF. The CDR3 DNA reads as TGTGCCAGCAGACCCCCCCCCTCTGGGGCCAACGTCCTGACTTTC.

Only one count was recorded for this clone. The V gene is TRBV11-3, the J gene TRBJ2-2; possibly TRBD2 for D (5 bases). The germline V and J ends were trimmed by 2 bases and 3 bases, with 7 bases remaining between them. This CDR3 comprises 14 residues. CDR1 and CDR2 from the germline V gene are SGHNT and YENEEA. CDR3 sequence reads: CASSLRGHTGELFF. The CDR3 region has the DNA TGTGCCAGCAGCTTACGGGGTCACACCGGGGAGCTGTTTTTT.

The chain couples TRBV6-4 to TRBJ1-1; D uncertain. The CDR3 runs 13 residues. Between the trimmed V and J ends, which lost 4 bases and 0 bases, there was a span of 6 bases. Germline assignment: CDR1 MRHNA and CDR2 SNTAGT. The DNA of the CDR3 is TGTGCCAGCAGTGCACGACTGAACACTGAAGCTTTCTTT. This gives the protein CASSARLNTEAFF.